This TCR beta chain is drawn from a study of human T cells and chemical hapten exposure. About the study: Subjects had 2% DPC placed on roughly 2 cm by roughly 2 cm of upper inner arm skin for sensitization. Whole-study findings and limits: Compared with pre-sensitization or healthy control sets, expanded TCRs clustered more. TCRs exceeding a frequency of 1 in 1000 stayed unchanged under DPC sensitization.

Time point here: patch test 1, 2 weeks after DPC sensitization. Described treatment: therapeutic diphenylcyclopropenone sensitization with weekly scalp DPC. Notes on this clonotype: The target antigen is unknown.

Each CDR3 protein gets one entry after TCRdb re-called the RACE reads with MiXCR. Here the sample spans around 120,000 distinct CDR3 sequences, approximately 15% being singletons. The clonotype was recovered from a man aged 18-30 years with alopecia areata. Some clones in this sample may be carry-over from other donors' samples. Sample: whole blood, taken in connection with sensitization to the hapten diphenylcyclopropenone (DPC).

CDR3 amino acids: CASSLEVGPPYNEQFF. As DNA, the CDR3 is TGCGCCAGCAGCTTGGAAGTGGGCCCTCCCTACAATGAGCAGTTCTTC. V usage is TRBV5-1 and J usage is TRBJ2-1; D is unresolved. Trimming removed 0 bases at V and 2 bases at J, with 12 bases between. The V gene's germline CDR1 is SGHRS and CDR2 YFSETQ. This CDR3 region has 16 residues.